One sample yielded the 23 T cell receptor beta chains listed below, sequenced in a study of a mutant IDH1 vaccine in newly diagnosed glioma. Time point defined: week 23, last vaccination. Vaccination comprised doses that each held 300 ug of mutant IDH1 20-mer peptide, plus topical imiquimod. The method was immunoSEQ multiplex PCR; TCRdb's version includes in-frame clones alone and lacks a portion of them. The profile shows roughly 74,000 clones, approximately 85% of them singletons. These receptors' targets are unknown. The source was PBMCs, collected from a glioma patient whose treatment included an IDH1 peptide vaccine. These receptors were taken from a woman aged 50 to 60 with glioma.

V gene TRBV30 combines with J gene TRBJ1-3; TRBD1 aligns across 7 bases. With 2 bases clipped from V and 4 bases from J, the junction kept 2 bases outside the gene matches. The CDR3 consists of 13 residues. Germline CDR1 GTSNPN, CDR2 SVGIG (reference sequence). This chain's CDR3 is CAWSTGAGNTIYF. CDR3 sequence (DNA): TGTGCCTGGAGTACAGGGGCCGGAAACACCATATATTTT.

This clone was recorded once. The chain couples TRBV13 to TRBJ2-5, with 10 nucleotides matching TRBD2. The last part of the DNA fits TRBJ2-7 better; the J call may be wrong. CDR3 length: 15 amino acids. CDR1 PRHDT and CDR2 FYEKMQ come from the germline V gene (reference sequence). CDR3 sequence reads: CASSSVSGRPYEQYF. CDR3 bases: TGTGCCAGCAGTTCAGTTAGCGGGAGGCCCTACGAGCAGTACTTC.

The chain couples TRBV29-1 to TRBJ2-3; D gene ambiguous. V lost 2 bases and J lost 8, with 11 bases in between. CDR1 and CDR2 (germline): SQVTM, ANQGSEA. The CDR3 covers 12 residues. CDR3 coding DNA: TGCAGCGTTGAAAATATACAGCCTACGCAGTATTTT. Translated: CSVENIQPTQYF.

V gene TRBV7-8 combines with J gene TRBJ2-5; D is ambiguous. Trimming cost V 7 bases and J 4 bases, with 13 bases left between them. From germline, CDR1 is SGHVS and CDR2 FQNEAQ. This CDR3 has 13 residues. CDR3 sequence reads: CASTGRFLETQYF. Here the CDR3 DNA reads TGTGCCAGCACCGGGCGGTTTTTAGAGACCCAGTACTTC.

The chain joins TRBV2 to TRBJ1-2; 8 bases are a match to TRBD1. Per the germline V gene, CDR1 is SNHLY and CDR2 is FYNNEI. With V trimmed by 6 bases and J by 0 bases, 3 bases remained unmatched. CDR3 length equals 14 residues. CDR3 amino acids: CASRATGANYGYTF. The DNA of the CDR3 is TGTGCCAGCAGGGCGACAGGGGCTAACTATGGCTACACCTTC.

This clone was seen more than once but under ten times. The gene calls are TRBV27 and TRBJ2-7; perhaps TRBD2 as D (6 bases). From germline, CDR1 is MNHEY and CDR2 SMNVEV (reference sequence). V shed 10 bases and J shed 2 bases, with 12 bases lying between them. The CDR3 runs to 12 residues. CDR3 amino acids: CATSPGAYEQYF. In DNA, the CDR3 is TGTGCCACATCACCGGGGGCCTACGAGCAGTACTTC.

This clone has just a few counts. This chain's CDR3 is CAWSPRPGAAEAFF. Here the CDR3 DNA reads TGTGCCTGGAGTCCGAGGCCAGGGGCGGCTGAAGCTTTCTTT. V and J are TRBV30 and TRBJ1-1; TRBD1 is a possible D gene (6 bases). Germline assignment: CDR1 GTSNPN and CDR2 SVGIG (reference sequence). V was clipped by 2 bases and J by 6 bases, with 16 bases between them. The CDR3 has 14 amino acids.

This chain connects TRBV28 to TRBJ2-7; D unresolved. With 3 bases removed from V and 3 bases from J, the gap between germline ends came to 6 bases. Germline CDR1 reads MDHEN; CDR2 reads SYDVKM. CDR3 length: 12 amino acids. Here the CDR3 reads CASSLNLYEQYF. In DNA, the CDR3 is TGTGCCAGCAGTTTGAACCTCTACGAGCAGTACTTC.

J is TRBJ1-5 and V is TRBV19; 7 bases align to TRBD1. Per the germline V gene, CDR1 is LNHDA and CDR2 is SQIVND (reference sequence). The CDR3 sequence is 14 residues long. V trimming: 8 bases; J trimming: 5 bases; junction bases outside the gene matches: 9. CDR3 nucleotide sequence: TGTGCCAGTGACCAGGGACAGCTTTATCAGCCCCAGCATTTT. This translates into CASDQGQLYQPQHF.

The CDR3 here is CASSPLDLYSGNTIYF. CDR3 coding DNA: TGTGCCAGCAGCCCCCTGGACTTATACTCTGGAAACACCATATATTTT. This rearrangement joins TRBV28 to TRBJ1-3; D remains unclear. CDR1 MDHEN and CDR2 SYDVKM come from the germline V gene. Trimming took off 6 bases at V and 0 bases at J, with 15 bases between the two ends. The CDR3 has 16 amino acids.

The chain is built from TRBV5-4 and TRBJ1-2; 11 bases fit TRBD1. The CDR3 extends over 15 amino acids. Per the germline V gene, CDR1 is SGHNT and CDR2 is YYREEE (reference sequence). The junction had 5 bases not matched to a gene; V was cut back by 1 base and J by 6 bases. Here the CDR3 DNA reads TGTGCCAGCAGCTTGCCCCTGGGACAGGGGGATGGCTACACCTTC. Protein product: CASSLPLGQGDGYTF.

This clone appeared a single time. J is TRBJ2-3 and V is TRBV2; TRBD2 aligns across 10 bases. The CDR3 extends over 15 amino acids. CDR1 is SNHLY, CDR2 FYNNEI, per germline. J was trimmed by 5 bases and V by 6 bases; bases with no gene match: 8. CDR3 amino acids: CASRVLAGVVDTQYF. CDR3 in DNA: TGTGCCAGCAGAGTTCTAGCGGGAGTAGTAGATACGCAGTATTTT.

For this clone: The germline gene is not matched at one end of the junction; a read error may be the cause. The rearrangement joins TRBV25-1 to TRBJ1-2; D is possibly TRBD1 (6 bases). The CDR3 is 12 residues long. Germline values: CDR1 MGHDK, CDR2 SYGVNS. The DNA for the CDR3 is TGTGTCAGCAAGGGGGGGCTGGGTGGCTACACCTTC. Protein product: CVSKGGLGGYTF.

The rearrangement links TRBV7-8 to TRBJ2-7, with no clear D. V was shortened by 5 bases and J by 7 bases, with 15 bases between the two germline ends. The CDR3 spans 13 residues. The germline V gene encodes CDR1 SGHVS and CDR2 FQNEAQ. CDR3 nucleotide sequence: TGTGCCAGCAGCACGAGATCAGGACGGGAGCAGTACTTC. It specifies CASSTRSGREQYF.

This chain links TRBV29-1 with TRBJ2-1; TRBD2 agrees at 7 bases. CDR3 size: 15 residues. V dropped 1 base and J dropped 2; count of bases not matched to a gene: 5. Germline-derived CDR1 and CDR2 are SQVTM and ANQGSEA. The CDR3 loop is CSVEGVSGPYNEQFF. As DNA, the CDR3 is TGCAGCGTTGAAGGGGTTAGCGGGCCCTACAATGAGCAGTTCTTC.

The chain carries TRBV5-4 and TRBJ1-6; tentative D call: TRBD1 (6 bases). The CDR3 runs 14 residues. V lost 3 bases and J 8 bases, leaving 12 bases between the germline ends. Germline values: CDR1 SGHNT, CDR2 YYREEE (reference sequence). For the CDR3, the DNA is TGTGCCAGCAGCTCCGGGGGCTGGGATTCACCCCTCCACTTT. Its protein product is CASSSGGWDSPLHF.

The rearrangement links TRBV5-6 to TRBJ2-4; D gene ambiguous. Looked up from germline, CDR1 is SGHDT and CDR2 is YYEEEE. The CDR3 loop spans 12 amino acids. V was clipped by 4 bases and J by 0 bases, with 2 bases between them. CDR3 sequence (DNA): TGTGCCAGCAGCATAGCCAAAAACATTCAGTACTTC. The encoded protein is CASSIAKNIQYF.

V usage is TRBV28 and J usage is TRBJ1-3, with a weak D call TRBD1 (5 bases). This CDR3 is 16 amino acids long. In germline, CDR1 is MDHEN, CDR2 SYDVKM. The V end was cut by 8 bases, the J end by 4 bases, with 21 bases between. The CDR3 nucleotides read TGTGCCAGCTCATTAGCCCGCCGCGGGGCCGGAAACACCATATATTTT. Its protein product is CASSLARRGAGNTIYF.

In this sample, this clone turned up once. CDR3: CASSSGLAGLYEQYF. The CDR3 DNA is TGCGCCAGCAGCTCGGGACTAGCGGGACTTTACGAGCAGTACTTC. V and J are TRBV5-1 and TRBJ2-5; TRBD2 matches 13 bases. With the DNA end fitting TRBJ2-7 better, the J assignment may be wrong. CDR1 and CDR2 (germline): SGHRS, YFSETQ. The CDR3 consists of 15 residues.

The chain couples TRBV28 to TRBJ1-1; D is perhaps TRBD1 (6 bases). CDR3 size: 14 residues. The germline CDR1 and CDR2 sequences are MDHEN and SYDVKM. V lost 4 bases and J 1 base, leaving 10 bases between the germline ends. The CDR3 DNA is TGTGCCAGCAGTTATACAGGGACGAACACTGAAGCTTTCTTT. The encoded protein is CASSYTGTNTEAFF.

The rearrangement uses TRBV2 and TRBJ2-1; D might be TRBD1 or TRBD2, each matching 6 bases. With 3 bases removed from V and 7 bases from J, the gap between germline ends came to 13 bases. CDR3 length: 14 residues. The germline CDR1 and CDR2 sequences are SNHLY and FYNNEI. CDR3 sequence (DNA): TGTGCCAGCAGTGAGAGAGGGGGGTTGAATGAGCAGTTCTTC. This codes for CASSERGGLNEQFF. The variable domain in full, with the rest retrieved from reference TRBV2 and TRBJ2-1, is EPEVTQTPSHQVTQMGQEVILRCVPISNHLYFYWYRQILGQKVEFLVSFYNNEISEKSEIFDDQFSVERPDGSNFTLKIRSTKLEDSAMYFCASSERGGLNEQFFGPGTRLTVL.

This rearrangement joins TRBV4-1 to TRBJ2-7, with TRBD2 identical over 10 bases. Trimming removed 2 bases from V and 5 bases from J; junction bases left unmatched: 6. This CDR3 has 15 residues. Germline V gene lookup returns CDR1 MGHRA and CDR2 YSYEKL. CDR3 bases: TGCGCCAGCAGCCAAATACTAGCGGGAAGCGACGAGCAGTACTTC. Protein: CASSQILAGSDEQYF.

V usage is TRBV5-1 and J usage is TRBJ2-5; D is undetermined. The CDR3 runs to 14 residues. The V gene's germline CDR1 is SGHRS and CDR2 YFSETQ. Trimming took off 0 bases at V and 0 bases at J, with 6 bases between the two ends. The CDR3 DNA reads TGCGCCAGCAGCTTGGAAGTGTACCAAGAGACCCAGTACTTC. This encodes CASSLEVYQETQYF.